This TCR beta chain was retrieved from a study of blood T cell repertoires in COVID-19. The method was immunoSEQ multiplex PCR; TCRdb's version includes in-frame clones alone and lacks a portion of them. The sample has tens of thousands of clones; roughly four fifths are singletons. The sequencing sample was made of peripheral blood. The sequence was obtained from a man in his fifties with COVID-19, enrolled during active disease.

In DNA form, the CDR3 reads TGTGCCAGCAGTGACGGGACAGGGGTTGGCAATCAGCCCCAGCATTTT. As protein: CASSDGTGVGNQPQHF. The chain recombines TRBV25-1 with TRBJ1-5, with 10 bases identical to TRBD1. Germline V gene sequence: CDR1 MGHDK, CDR2 SYGVNS. This CDR3 is built from 16 residues. V shed 3 bases and J 2 bases; nucleotides not matched to a gene: 4.